The 18 T cell receptor beta chains reported below all come from one sample, sequenced in a study of beta chain features in type 1 diabetes. General observations from the study: Type 1 diabetes patients had TCRB CDR3s that were shorter (moderately but significantly so) in all four CD4+ subsets.

The antigens of these receptors remain unknown. Isolated RNA was reverse transcribed in full, so expressed TCRB transcripts were sequenced. Sequenced by immunoSEQ multiplex PCR; TCRdb stores in-frame clones only, minus some. This sample has about 170,000 clones, with about 7.9% found just once. The specimen sequenced was central memory CD4+ T cells from blood. The receptors here all came from a man aged 18 to 29 with type 1 diabetes.

In regard to this clone: This sample also contains other DNA sequences that code for the same CDR3. The V gene is TRBV2, the J gene TRBJ2-3, with TRBD2 matching 9 bases. The CDR3 has 14 residues. Trimming cost V 6 bases and J 0 bases; bases outside gene matches: 1. Germline loops: CDR1 SNHLY, CDR2 FYNNEI. The CDR3 DNA reads TGTGCCAGCAGCGGACTAGCGAGCACAGATACGCAGTATTTT. It yields the protein CASSGLASTDTQYF.

A few counts support this clone. The chain couples TRBV5-6 to TRBJ2-3; D is uncertain. V was trimmed by 3 bases and J by 4 bases, leaving 6 bases between them. Germline values: CDR1 SGHDT, CDR2 YYEEEE. This CDR3 is built from 12 residues. The CDR3 here is CASSSSADTQYF. As DNA, the CDR3 is TGTGCCAGCAGCTCGAGTGCAGATACGCAGTATTTT.

The sample holds a few counts of this clone. The V call is TRBV6-6, the J call TRBJ2-5, with TRBD2 matching 8 bases. V dropped 5 bases and J dropped 3; count of bases not matched to a gene: 2. The CDR3 has 13 residues. The germline CDR1 and CDR2 sequences are MNHNY and SVGAGI (reference sequence). The CDR3 coding sequence is TGTGCCAGCAGTGCGGGGGGAGAAGAGACCCAGTACTTC. It is translated as CASSAGGEETQYF.

This clone showed up just a few times. The sample holds other DNA sequences that translate to the same CDR3. The rearrangement links TRBV6-5 to TRBJ1-2, with no clear D. The CDR3 has 14 residues. Trimming removed 0 bases at V and 3 bases at J, with 8 bases between. Germline V CDR1 and CDR2: MNHEY, SVGAGI. DNA of the CDR3: TGTGCCAGCAGTTACTCGGGCGGGGACTATGGCTACACCTTC. As protein: CASSYSGGDYGYTF.

In DNA, the CDR3 is TGTGCCTGGAGTGTGCAGCGGGAGCAGTTCTTC. Its translation: CAWSVQREQFF. This sequence joins TRBV30 and TRBJ2-1; a weak D match, TRBD2 (5 bases). The germline gives CDR1 GTSNPN, CDR2 SVGIG (reference sequence). Deletions cut 0 bases from V and 10 bases from J, with 7 bases between. The CDR3 is made up of 11 amino acids.

The sample holds many counts of this clone. The V gene is TRBV27, the J gene TRBJ2-4; 9 positions match TRBD1. The CDR3 is 14 amino acids. V shed 6 bases, J shed 8 bases, and the junction held 8 bases outside the gene matches. CDR1 is MNHEY, CDR2 SMNVEV, per germline (reference sequence). CDR3: CASRLQGAGDIQYF. In DNA, the CDR3 is TGTGCCAGCAGGTTACAGGGGGCTGGCGACATTCAGTACTTC.

This clone was seen a handful of times. Sequence at one end of the junction differs from germline and may be a read error. CDR3 protein: CASRTGNSGELFF. As DNA, the CDR3 is TGTGCCAGCAGGACCGGGAACTCCGGGGAGCTGTTTTTT. The chain links TRBV2 to TRBJ2-2, with a weak D call TRBD2 (5 bases). Germline V CDR1 and CDR2: SNHLY, FYNNEI. The CDR3 length is 13 residues.

The chain combines TRBV27 with TRBJ2-7; TRBD2 matches at 8 bases. Germline V lookup: CDR1 MNHEY, CDR2 SMNVEV (reference sequence). V shed 6 bases and J 2 bases; nucleotides not matched to a gene: 3. The CDR3 totals 13 residues. CDR3: CASRRAGAYEQYF. Written as DNA, the CDR3 is TGTGCCAGCAGGAGAGCGGGGGCCTACGAGCAGTACTTC.

This chain connects TRBV29-1 to TRBJ2-7; 9 bases map to TRBD2. CDR1 and CDR2 (germline): SQVTM, ANQGSEA. This CDR3 contains 14 residues. Unmatched junction bases numbered 7, after V lost 1 base and J lost 6 bases. In nucleotides, the CDR3 is TGCAGCGTTGAAGCCGGGACTAGCTTGAGCGAGCAGTACTTC. This gives the protein CSVEAGTSLSEQYF.

The chain employs TRBV15 and TRBJ2-1, with D maybe TRBD2 (6 bases). V lost 6 bases and J lost 4, with 16 bases in between. The CDR3 is 15 amino acids. Germline V gene data show CDR1 as LNHNV and CDR2 as YYDKDF (reference sequence). The CDR3 coding sequence is TGTGCCACCAGGGAACGTAGCGGCTTATACAATGAGCAGTTCTTC. Protein sequence: CATRERSGLYNEQFF.

This clone has at least ten counts. In DNA form, the CDR3 reads TGTGCCAGCAGTTTGCAGGGGGAGTCTGAAGCTTTCTTT. Its protein product is CASSLQGESEAFF. The V and J genes are TRBV28 and TRBJ1-1; 7 positions match TRBD1. With V trimmed by 3 bases and J by 6 bases, 4 bases remained unmatched. The CDR3 extends over 13 amino acids. CDR1 MDHEN and CDR2 SYDVKM come from the germline V gene.

This clone appeared a few times. The V and J genes are TRBV5-1 and TRBJ1-2; unclear D gene. CDR1 is SGHRS and CDR2 is YFSETQ in the germline V gene. V was shortened by 4 bases and J by 3 bases, with 13 bases between the two germline ends. This CDR3 spans 14 amino acids. CDR3 protein: CASSERSGDYGYTF. CDR3 coding DNA: TGCGCCAGCAGCGAGAGGAGCGGGGACTATGGCTACACCTTC. The complete variable domain, with remaining parts taken from reference TRBV5-1 and TRBJ1-2, reads KAGVTQTPRYLIKTRGQQVTLSCSPISGHRSVSWYQQTPGQGLQFLFEYFSETQRNKGNFPGRFSGRQFSNSRSEMNVSTLELGDSALYLCASSERSGDYGYTFGSGTRLTVV.

V is TRBV29-1 and J is TRBJ2-3; 15 bases line up with TRBD2. V shed 7 bases, J shed 2 bases, and the junction held 4 bases outside the gene matches. The CDR3 has 15 amino acids. Germline lookup yields CDR1 SQVTM and CDR2 ANQGSEA. The CDR3 DNA follows: TGCAGCGCCGGGACTAGCGGGGGGAACACAGATACGCAGTATTTT. Encoded protein: CSAGTSGGNTDTQYF.

The V and J genes are TRBV5-6 and TRBJ2-6; no clear D gene. The CDR3 is 14 amino acids. The germline V gene has CDR1 SGHDT and CDR2 YYEEEE. V lost 3 bases and J 0 bases, leaving 4 bases between the germline ends. The CDR3 DNA follows: TGTGCCAGCAGCTCCCGCTCTGGGGCCAACGTCCTGACTTTC. Translating it yields CASSSRSGANVLTF.

The chain employs TRBV28 and TRBJ2-5; 8 bases are shared with TRBD1. This CDR3 region has 13 residues. V lost 5 bases and J lost 4; bases outside the gene matches: 3. Germline V gene lookup returns CDR1 MDHEN and CDR2 SYDVKM. The CDR3, as DNA: TGTGCCAGCAGTGACAGGGGCTCAGAGACCCAGTACTTC. Its protein is CASSDRGSETQYF.

This clone was seen more than once but under ten times. The J gene is TRBJ2-6, the V gene TRBV7-2; a weak D match, TRBD1 (5 bases). V lost 1 base and J lost 0, with 10 bases in between. The CDR3 extends over 17 amino acids. Germline V gene data show CDR1 as SGHTA and CDR2 as FQGNSA. CDR3 bases: TGTGCCAGCAGCTTAGGACAGATAGACTCTGGGGCCAACGTCCTGACTTTC. Protein sequence: CASSLGQIDSGANVLTF. Based on the CDR3 plus reference TRBV7-2 and TRBJ2-6, the full variable domain is GAGVSQSPSNKVTEKGKDVELRCDPISGHTALYWYRQSLGQGLEFLIYFQGNSAPDKSGLPSDRFSAERTGGSVSTLTIQRTQQEDSAVYLCASSLGQIDSGANVLTFGAGSRLTVL.

A few counts support this clone. The chain has TRBV5-1 and TRBJ2-3, with 7 bases lining up with TRBD2. Per the germline V gene, CDR1 is SGHRS and CDR2 is YFSETQ. J was trimmed by 5 bases and V by 0 bases; bases with no gene match: 3. CDR3 length: 14 amino acids. CDR3 sequence: CASSLGIAGDTQYF. CDR3 nucleotide sequence: TGCGCCAGCAGCTTGGGAATAGCGGGAGATACGCAGTATTTT.

This clone was counted a few times. The chain couples TRBV9 to TRBJ2-1; maybe TRBD2 (5 bases). CDR3 size: 19 residues. V was clipped by 0 bases and J by 5 bases, with 24 bases between them. CDR1 is SGDLS and CDR2 is YYNGEE in the germline V gene. Written as DNA, the CDR3 is TGTGCCAGCAGCGTAGCCTCGGGTTCTGTGGCCCGGGGAGACAATGAGCAGTTCTTC. Protein product: CASSVASGSVARGDNEQFF.